These 6 T cell receptor beta chains were all obtained from the same sample, sequenced in a study of CD8 T cells in Susac syndrome. Random hexamers served to reverse transcribe roughly 0.45 to 1 ug RNA. Each CDR3 protein is one row after TCRdb ran MiXCR on the immunoSEQ multiplex PCR reads. The sample has some 120,000 distinct CDR3 sequences, approximately 95% seen once. The sequenced sample was CD8+ T cells from PBMCs. The receptors stem from a human donor with multiple sclerosis.

The chain employs TRBV9 and TRBJ1-1; 7 bases agree with TRBD1. Germline V gene data show CDR1 as SGDLS and CDR2 as YYNGEE. J was trimmed by 1 base and V by 0 bases; bases with no gene match: 3. The CDR3 extends over 15 amino acids. The CDR3 protein is CASSVGGQPNTEAFF. Here the CDR3 DNA reads TGTGCCAGCAGCGTAGGGGGACAGCCGAACACTGAAGCTTTCTTT. The full variable domain, its missing parts supplied by reference TRBV9 and TRBJ1-1, is DSGVTQTPKHLITATGQRVTLRCSPRSGDLSVYWYQQSLDQGLQFLIQYYNGEERAKGNILERFSAQQFPDLHSELNLSSLELGDSALYFCASSVGGQPNTEAFFGQGTRLTVV.

The V gene is TRBV7-3, the J gene TRBJ2-2, with no clear D. This CDR3 region has 17 residues. CDR1 and CDR2 (germline): SGHTA, FQGTGA. V lost 0 bases and J 1 base, leaving 12 bases between the germline ends. CDR3 coding DNA: TGTGCCAGCAGCTTAACTGCGAGTAGGAGGAACACCGGGGAGCTGTTTTTT. It yields the protein CASSLTASRRNTGELFF.

The J gene is TRBJ2-1, the V gene TRBV12-3 or TRBV12-4; D perhaps matches TRBD2 (6 bases). The CDR3 contains 12 residues. CDR3 in DNA: TGTGGGGCGGGGAGGTCCTACAATGAGCAGTTCTTC. Translating it yields CGAGRSYNEQFF.

V gene TRBV5-1 combines with J gene TRBJ2-2; no definite D call. Germline V gene data show CDR1 as SGHRS and CDR2 as YFSETQ. V lost 2 bases and J lost 9, with 11 bases in between. The CDR3 consists of 13 residues. The CDR3, as DNA: TGCGCCAGCAGCTTTCTCGGCCCCTGGGAGCTGTTTTTT. It specifies CASSFLGPWELFF.

This clonotype was recorded once. The chain employs TRBV5-1 and TRBJ2-3; no reliable D call. Trimming left V 4 bases short and J 1 base short, with 10 bases between. Germline V gene data show CDR1 as SGHRS and CDR2 as YFSETQ. The CDR3 totals 14 residues. CDR3 nucleotides: TGCGCCAGCAGCCCTTTATGGGGCACAGATACGCAGTATTTT. Its translation: CASSPLWGTDTQYF.

V and J are TRBV5-1 and TRBJ1-4; D gene uncertain. Germline CDR1 reads SGHRS; CDR2 reads YFSETQ. V lost 1 base and J 8 bases, leaving 12 bases between the germline ends. The CDR3 consists of 14 residues. The CDR3, as DNA: TGCGCCAGCAGCTTGAAGGGCGGGGAAGAAAAACTGTTTTTT. Its protein is CASSLKGGEEKLFF.